This entry features one T cell receptor (beta chain) sequence. The target antigen is unknown. PCR primers comprised 60 Vbeta and 13 Jbeta primers. This table comes from immunoSEQ multiplex PCR, and its TCRdb copy is limited to in-frame clones, with some not included. The table lists approximately 180,000 clones, with 5.5% to 7.5% in the top ten. The data were taken from a study of cytomegalovirus exposure and HLA in healthy donors. Regarding the study as a whole: The later analysis indicated that the majority of CMV-associated TCR beta chains appeared HLA-restricted.

The V segment lost 5 bases and the J segment 0 bases; nucleotides outside the gene matches: 7. The V gene's germline CDR1 is SGHTA and CDR2 FQGNSA. The CDR3 runs 18 residues. The gene calls are TRBV7-2 and TRBJ2-3, with TRBD2 identical over 14 bases. The sample consisted of PBMCs. This clonotype originated in a man aged 30-40 years in good health and CMV-seronegative. The chain's CDR3 is CASSIRLAGGLSTDTQYF. DNA of the CDR3: TGTGCCAGCAGCATTAGACTAGCGGGGGGGCTGAGCACAGATACGCAGTATTTT.